This TCR beta chain was found in a study of post-analysis software for immune sequencing data. As for the study in general: Included among the disease courses, which were recorded for the cohort, were relapsing-remitting, secondary progressive and progressive-relapsing multiple sclerosis. Whole-study findings and limits: F measure grouped same-batch samples tightly together.

Sequencing libraries made from TCR beta cDNA carried unique molecular identifiers. MiXCR, applied by TCRdb to the PCR reads, yields one record per CDR3 protein. The table has 820,000 or so distinct CDR3 sequences, roughly half seen once. This clonotype was seen a handful of times. Its matching antigen is unknown. The receptor comes from a girl between 10 and 17 years old with multiple sclerosis. Sequencing used blood.

The CDR3 DNA follows: TGTGCCAGCAGCCAAGGATGGGGCAGGGTGTACTTC. Its translation: CASSQGWGRVYF. This chain connects TRBV3-1 to TRBJ2-5, with D possibly matching TRBD1 (5 bases). The CDR3 totals 12 residues. Trimming shortened V by 1 base and J by 13 bases, and 13 bases separated the two germline ends. Germline V gene lookup returns CDR1 LGHDT and CDR2 YNNKEL (reference sequence).